This TCR beta chain was captured in a study of early T cells in non-severe SARS-CoV-2 infection. The overall study: Chains were unpaired, as sequencing was done on bulk RNA from unsorted whole blood.

Study findings and constraints: VDJdb matching, biased toward anti-spike CD8 responses, missed private and CD4 specificities.

Germline CDR1 GTSNPN, CDR2 SVGIG (reference sequence). CDR3 length equals 15 residues. J lost 0 bases, V lost 8 bases, and 10 bases had no gene match. Unique molecular identifiers were affixed to single, distinct cDNA molecules. Via MiXCR, TCRdb re-called the 5' RACE reads, giving one row per CDR3 protein. There are tens of thousands of distinct CDR3 sequences in the sample; 8.5% to 10% occur only once, and 3.5% to 4% lies in the top ten. This clonotype was seen more than once but under ten times. The target antigen is unknown. This specimen consisted of whole blood, obtained at baseline. This receptor was obtained from an adult who was a healthcare worker with PCR-confirmed SARS-CoV-2 infection or an uninfected control (not recorded which). The chain is built from TRBV30 and TRBJ1-1; 9 bases agree with TRBD1. The CDR3 nucleotides read TGTGCCGGGAAAGGACAGGGGCGCATGAACACTGAAGCTTTCTTT. Encoded protein: CAGKGQGRMNTEAFF.